A single sample is the source of the 28 T cell receptor beta chains below, sequenced in a study of glioma-infiltrating T cells after dendritic cell vaccination. Clones were sequenced by immunoSEQ multiplex PCR, and TCRdb holds only the in-frame ones, with some missing. The table records some 110,000 clones, about 90% of them present only once. Time point defined: after dendritic cell vaccination, including at tumor progression/relapse. The source was blood, collected after dendritic cell vaccination. All receptors derive from a human donor with glioblastoma.

The CDR3 nucleotides are TGTGCCAGCAGCTTAGGGGGTATTTTCGGACTGTCGCGGGAGGGCTACACCTTC. Its translation: CASSLGGIFGLSREGYTF. The chain carries TRBV7-9 and TRBJ1-2; D unclear. The V end lost 1 base, the J end lost 8 bases, and 26 bases lay between the germline ends. Germline loops: CDR1 SEHNR, CDR2 FQNEAQ (reference sequence). CDR3 size: 18 residues.

The rearrangement links TRBV7-8 to TRBJ2-3; TRBD1 matches 9 bases. This CDR3 has 15 amino acids. V gave up 1 base and J gave up 7 bases; unmatched junction bases: 6. Germline values: CDR1 SGHVS, CDR2 FQNEAQ. DNA for the CDR3: TGTGCCAGCAGCTTAGACAGGGGGCTAAGAAATACGCAGTATTTT. This translates into CASSLDRGLRNTQYF.

The chain employs TRBV19 and TRBJ1-5; D is possibly TRBD1 (5 bases). V was shortened by 2 bases and J by 11 bases, with 16 bases between the two germline ends. The CDR3 consists of 14 residues. Looked up from germline, CDR1 is LNHDA and CDR2 is SQIVND (reference sequence). This CDR3 reads CASSIQGRVSSQHF. CDR3 in DNA: TGTGCCAGTAGTATACAGGGCAGGGTAAGTTCCCAGCATTTT.

This clone was counted a single time. The V call is TRBV7-3, the J call TRBJ2-2, with 12 bases matching TRBD1. The trim removed 6 bases at V and 5 bases at J, leaving 10 bases unmatched. Germline V lookup: CDR1 SGHTA, CDR2 FQGTGA. The CDR3 loop spans 17 amino acids. The CDR3 loop is CASRTGTGGVLTGELFF. CDR3 coding DNA: TGTGCCAGCAGGACCGGGACAGGGGGCGTTTTAACCGGGGAGCTGTTTTTT. Combining the CDR3 with reference TRBV7-3 and TRBJ2-2 gives the whole variable domain GAGVSQTPSNKVTEKGKYVELRCDPISGHTALYWYRQSLGQGPEFLIYFQGTGAADDSGLPNDRFFAVRPEGSVSTLKIQRTERGDSAVYLCASRTGTGGVLTGELFFGEGSRLTVL.

The chain carries TRBV29-1 and TRBJ2-3, with D uncertain. Germline CDR1 reads SQVTM; CDR2 reads ANQGSEA. V lost 7 bases and J 3 bases, leaving 8 bases between the germline ends. The CDR3 extends over 11 amino acids. The CDR3 coding sequence is TGCAGCGCCATCAGGACAGATACGCAGTATTTT. Protein: CSAIRTDTQYF.

The CDR3 is CASSSGTGGAYEQYF. Here the CDR3 DNA reads TGTGCCAGCAGCTCCGGGACAGGGGGCGCCTACGAGCAGTACTTC. V is TRBV11-2 and J is TRBJ2-7, with 12 bases fitting TRBD1. This CDR3 region has 15 residues. Germline CDR1 is SGHAT and CDR2 is FQNNGV. V was pared by 4 bases and J by 2 bases, with 3 bases of the junction left unmatched.

This chain uses TRBV7-8 with TRBJ1-2; D might be TRBD1 (5 bases). V dropped 2 bases and J dropped 2 bases, with 12 bases sitting between them. The CDR3 runs to 15 residues. CDR1 is SGHVS and CDR2 is FQNEAQ in the germline V gene. In DNA, the CDR3 is TGTGCCAGCAGCTTAAGGGACGGGGGGAACTATGGCTACACCTTC. Translated, it gives CASSLRDGGNYGYTF. The whole variable domain, filled in from reference TRBV7-8 and TRBJ1-2, reads GAGVSQSPRYKVAKRGQDVALRCDPISGHVSLFWYQQALGQGPEFLTYFQNEAQLDKSGLPSDRFFAERPEGSVSTLKIQRTQQEDSAVYLCASSLRDGGNYGYTFGSGTRLTVV.

This chain links TRBV10-1 with TRBJ2-1, with 10 bases that match TRBD2. V shed 3 bases, J shed 12 bases, and the junction held 2 bases outside the gene matches. The CDR3 spans 12 residues. Germline V gene lookup returns CDR1 WNHNN and CDR2 SYGVQD (reference sequence). The CDR3 protein is CASSEAGGTQFF. CDR3 nucleotides: TGCGCCAGCAGTGAAGCGGGAGGGACGCAGTTCTTC.

This clone was counted once. This CDR3 is also generated by other DNA sequences in the sample. The chain has TRBV15 and TRBJ2-1; 9 nucleotides align to TRBD1. From germline, CDR1 is LNHNV and CDR2 YYDKDF (reference sequence). The ends lost 1 base at V and 5 bases at J; junction bases unmatched: 0. The CDR3 is 14 amino acids. The CDR3 nucleotides read TGTGCCACCAGCAGAGGGGACAGGGACAATGAGCAGTTCTTC. It specifies CATSRGDRDNEQFF. The variable domain in full, with the rest retrieved from reference TRBV15 and TRBJ2-1, is DAMVIQNPRYQVTQFGKPVTLSCSQTLNHNVMYWYQQKSSQAPKLLFHYYDKDFNNEADTPDNFQSRRPNTSFCFLDIRSPGLGDTAMYLCATSRGDRDNEQFFGPGTRLTVL.

This chain joins TRBV19 and TRBJ2-7; tentative D call: TRBD1 (5 bases). CDR3 length: 16 amino acids. Looked up from germline, CDR1 is LNHDA and CDR2 is SQIVND (reference sequence). Trimming left V 3 bases short and J 2 bases short, with 17 bases between. CDR3 loop: CASSMIGGAVPYEQYF. Here the CDR3 DNA reads TGTGCCAGTAGTATGATCGGTGGGGCAGTACCCTACGAGCAGTACTTC. The variable domain in full, completed from reference TRBV19 and TRBJ2-7, reads DGGITQSPKYLFRKEGQNVTLSCEQNLNHDAMYWYRQDPGQGLRLIYYSQIVNDFQKGDIAEGYSVSREKKESFPLTVTSAQKNPTAFYLCASSMIGGAVPYEQYFGPGTRLTVT.

This rearrangement joins TRBV15 to TRBJ1-4; D is unresolved. V was cut by 5 bases and J by 4 bases, with 14 bases left in between. Germline CDR1 is LNHNV and CDR2 is YYDKDF (reference sequence). The CDR3 runs 15 residues. The CDR3 sequence: CATSVRQFLNEKLFF. The CDR3 DNA reads TGTGCCACCAGCGTACGACAATTTCTTAATGAAAAACTGTTTTTT.

The V gene is TRBV6-5, the J gene TRBJ1-3; no definite D call. This CDR3 spans 12 amino acids. V was trimmed by 5 bases and J by 4 bases, leaving 6 bases between them. Germline assignment: CDR1 MNHEY and CDR2 SVGAGI. In DNA form, the CDR3 reads TGTGCCAGCAGTACACAAGGAAACACCATATATTTT. Residues: CASSTQGNTIYF.

The chain links TRBV5-1 to TRBJ1-1, with 12 nucleotides matching TRBD1. With V trimmed by 2 bases and J by 1 base, 15 bases remained unmatched. This CDR3 has 20 residues. Germline-derived CDR1 and CDR2 are SGHRS and YFSETQ. The CDR3 coding sequence is TGCGCCAGCAGCTTCTATCTCTCCGGGACAGGGGGCACTAAGAACACTGAAGCTTTCTTT. It encodes CASSFYLSGTGGTKNTEAFF.

The genes are TRBV5-1 and TRBJ2-1; D possibly corresponds to TRBD1 (6 bases). CDR3 length equals 15 residues. Germline V gene sequence: CDR1 SGHRS, CDR2 YFSETQ. The V end lost 2 bases, the J end lost 7 bases, and 16 bases lay between the germline ends. The DNA for the CDR3 is TGCGCCAGCAGCTTTACAGGGAGTACGGCGAATGAGCAGTTCTTC. Amino acids: CASSFTGSTANEQFF.

The V and J genes are TRBV11-2 and TRBJ2-1; 11 bases agree with TRBD1. Germline V gives CDR1 SGHAT, CDR2 FQNNGV. This CDR3 contains 16 residues. V shed 4 bases and J 2 bases; nucleotides not matched to a gene: 4. CDR3 protein: CASSWGQGVTYNEQFF. DNA for the CDR3: TGTGCCAGCAGCTGGGGACAGGGGGTTACCTACAATGAGCAGTTCTTC.

The V gene is TRBV29-1, the J gene TRBJ1-3, with 7 bases lining up with TRBD1. There are 13 residues in the CDR3. Germline loops: CDR1 SQVTM, CDR2 ANQGSEA. V shed 4 bases, J shed 1 base, and the junction held 1 base outside the gene matches. The CDR3 protein is CSVGQGSGNTIYF. CDR3 nucleotides: TGCAGCGTTGGACAGGGATCTGGAAACACCATATATTTT.

V and J are TRBV11-2 and TRBJ2-1, with TRBD2 matching over 12 bases. J lost 8 bases, V lost 3 bases, and 8 bases had no gene match. CDR3 size: 16 residues. Germline V gene sequence: CDR1 SGHAT, CDR2 FQNNGV. CDR3 in amino acids: CASSFDGLAGFDEQFF. Here the CDR3 DNA reads TGTGCCAGCAGCTTCGACGGACTAGCGGGGTTCGATGAGCAGTTCTTC.

V gene TRBV25-1 combines with J gene TRBJ2-2; D is possibly TRBD1 (5 bases). The germline CDR1 and CDR2 sequences are MGHDK and SYGVNS. The CDR3 totals 13 residues. Trimming took off 2 bases at V and 8 bases at J, with 9 bases between the two ends. This CDR3 is CASSEPGQGELFF. The CDR3 nucleotides are TGTGCCAGCAGTGAACCAGGGCAAGGGGAGCTGTTTTTT.

This clone was seen a few times. The rearrangement uses TRBV4-1 and TRBJ2-7; 9 positions agree with TRBD2. This CDR3 comprises 15 residues. Per germline, CDR1 MGHRA and CDR2 YSYEKL. J was trimmed by 4 bases and V by 5 bases; bases with no gene match: 9. CDR3 protein: CASSYSSGGYYEQYF. DNA of the CDR3: TGCGCCAGCAGCTATAGTAGCGGGGGCTATTACGAGCAGTACTTC.

The genes are TRBV10-1 and TRBJ2-3; possibly TRBD2 for D (6 bases). The V end was cut by 3 bases, the J end by 2 bases, with 15 bases between. The CDR3 spans 16 residues. Germline CDR1 reads WNHNN; CDR2 reads SYGVQD (reference sequence). The CDR3 loop is CASSDPRRGTTDTQYF. The CDR3 region has the DNA TGCGCCAGCAGTGACCCAAGGCGCGGGACCACAGATACGCAGTATTTT.

CDR3 amino acids: CASSLVPPERGYTF. DNA of the CDR3: TGTGCCAGCAGCTTAGTCCCCCCGGAGCGGGGCTACACCTTC. This chain joins TRBV7-2 and TRBJ1-2; no definite D call. This CDR3 has 14 residues. Germline CDR1 reads SGHTA; CDR2 reads FQGNSA. The germline V and J ends were trimmed by 1 base and 8 bases, with 14 bases remaining between them. Drawing the rest from reference TRBV7-2 and TRBJ1-2, the complete variable domain is GAGVSQSPSNKVTEKGKDVELRCDPISGHTALYWYRQSLGQGLEFLIYFQGNSAPDKSGLPSDRFSAERTGGSVSTLTIQRTQQEDSAVYLCASSLVPPERGYTFGSGTRLTVV.

This chain connects TRBV6-1 to TRBJ1-1; possibly TRBD1 for D (6 bases). Germline CDR1 and CDR2: MNHNS and SASEGT. V was pared by 8 bases and J by 5 bases, with 9 bases between. This CDR3 spans 11 amino acids. The CDR3 nucleotides read TGTGCCAGCTCAACAGGGACTGAAGCTTTCTTT. This translates into CASSTGTEAFF.

The chain carries TRBV19 and TRBJ2-7; 8 nucleotides line up with TRBD2. With 5 bases clipped from V and 0 bases from J, the junction kept 15 bases outside the gene matches. CDR3 size: 18 residues. Germline CDR1 LNHDA, CDR2 SQIVND (reference sequence). DNA of the CDR3: TGTGCCAGTAGTGAGTCCTCCTCTCGCGGGGGGTTCTCCTACGAGCAGTACTTC. It codes for CASSESSSRGGFSYEQYF.

The chain couples TRBV10-1 to TRBJ1-2; 10 bases match TRBD1. J lost 3 bases, V lost 4 bases, and 2 bases had no gene match. Germline V gene lookup returns CDR1 WNHNN and CDR2 SYGVQD (reference sequence). The CDR3 has 14 amino acids. The CDR3 region has the DNA TGCGCCAGCAGTGCCGGGACAGGGGACTATGGCTACACCTTC. Its translation is CASSAGTGDYGYTF.

Only one count was recorded for this clone. The rearrangement uses TRBV28 and TRBJ2-7; D remains unclear. Trimming cost V 4 bases and J 0 bases, with 10 bases left between them. The CDR3 consists of 14 residues. Per germline, CDR1 MDHEN and CDR2 SYDVKM. CDR3 bases: TGTGCCAGCAGTTCCTTGTTCCGCTCCTACGAGCAGTACTTC. Its protein product is CASSSLFRSYEQYF.

The V gene is TRBV5-1, the J gene TRBJ2-5, with TRBD1 matching over 10 bases. CDR1 and CDR2 from the germline V gene are SGHRS and YFSETQ. The CDR3 consists of 15 residues. The V gene end was trimmed by 0 bases and the J gene end by 3 bases; junction bases not matched to a gene: 2. CDR3 amino acids: CASSLGGTGEETQYF. The CDR3 DNA reads as TGCGCCAGCAGCTTGGGAGGGACAGGGGAAGAGACCCAGTACTTC.

This sequence joins TRBV5-4 and TRBJ2-7, with 8 positions matching TRBD1. CDR3 length: 15 residues. Looked up from germline, CDR1 is SGHNT and CDR2 is YYREEE (reference sequence). V shed 3 bases and J 3 bases; nucleotides not matched to a gene: 8. CDR3 loop: CASSSRTGIFYEQYF. The CDR3 DNA reads as TGTGCCAGCAGCTCTCGGACAGGGATTTTCTACGAGCAGTACTTC.

The genes are TRBV29-1 and TRBJ1-2; 8 bases align to TRBD1. CDR3 length: 11 amino acids. The germline V gene has CDR1 SQVTM and CDR2 ANQGSEA. The V gene end was trimmed by 7 bases and the J gene end by 6 bases; junction bases not matched to a gene: 4. CDR3 nucleotides: TGCAGCGGCGGACAGGGCGATGGCTACACCTTC. Translated: CSGGQGDGYTF. The whole variable domain, remainder taken from reference TRBV29-1 and TRBJ1-2, is SAVISQKPSRDICQRGTSLTIQCQVDSQVTMMFWYRQQPGQSLTLIATANQGSEATYESGFVIDKFPISRPNLTFSTLTVSNMSPEDSSIYLCSGGQGDGYTFGSGTRLTVV.